This is a list of T cell receptor beta chains from one sample in a study of T cells after yellow fever vaccination. TCRdb analysed the 5' RACE reads with MiXCR anew, one entry per CDR3 protein. Of some 150,000 distinct CDR3 sequences detected, 5% to 8% appear once; the ten largest clones hold 0.5% to 0.65%. The sequenced sample was CD4+ T cells sorted from PBMCs, obtained 10 days after the yellow fever booster vaccination. These receptors were obtained from a man aged 30-40 years who received the YFV17D yellow fever vaccine. Both conserved end residues are part of each CDR3. The D gene is left open where the match is weak. Rows may omit the clone size; those that give it use once, few, many or a size class.

-,14,many,TRBJ2-7,TRBV10-3,TGTGCCATCAGTGATCCAGGGCAGACCTACGAGCAGTACTTC,CAISDPGQTYEQYF
-,14,-,TRBJ2-1,TRBV29-1,TGCAGCGCGGGGCAGGTCCTTATCTACAATGAGCAGTTCTTC,CSAGQVLIYNEQFF
TRBD1,13,many,TRBJ1-1,TRBV19,TGTGCCAGTACTGGACAGGGAGACACTGAAGCTTTCTTT,CASTGQGDTEAFF
-,15,many,TRBJ2-7,TRBV7-2,TGTGCCAGCAGCTTATCCCTCCAGCTCAGCCACGAGCAGTACTTC,CASSLSLQLSHEQYF
-,13,many,TRBJ2-3,TRBV20-1,TGCAGTGCTAGAAATCTCATCACAGATACGCAGTATTTT,CSARNLITDTQYF
-,15,many,TRBJ2-3,TRBV6-2/TRBV6-3,TGTGCCAGCAGTCGTGGGGGGACAGCAGCAGATACGCAGTATTTT,CASSRGGTAADTQYF
-,14,-,TRBJ2-3,TRBV6-5,TGTGCCAGCAGTTCCAACAGGGCAGCAGATACGCAGTATTTT,CASSSNRAADTQYF
-,13,many,TRBJ2-7,TRBV20-1,TGCAGTGCCCGCGAGTCCCCCACCTACGAGCAGTACTTC,CSARESPTYEQYF
-,13,many,TRBJ2-2,TRBV29-1,TGCAGCGTTGAAGCAGGGAACACCGGGGAGCTGTTTTTT,CSVEAGNTGELFF
-,13,-,TRBJ2-3,TRBV20-1,TGCAGTGCTAGGGTCGGGACGAGAGATACGCAGTATTTT,CSARVGTRDTQYF
TRBD1,17,many,TRBJ2-3,TRBV3-1,TGTGCCAGCAGCGGCGGGGACAGGGGTTTATATACAGATACGCAGTATTTT,CASSGGDRGLYTDTQYF
-,14,many,TRBJ2-7,TRBV6-1,TGTGCCAGCCCAACCCCGGGAACGAGGTACGAGCAGTACTTC,CASPTPGTRYEQYF
-,14,many,TRBJ2-1,TRBV30,TGTGCCTGGACAGGGTCCGGGTCCTACAATGAGCAGTTCTTC,CAWTGSGSYNEQFF
-,13,many,TRBJ2-7,TRBV5-1,TGCGCCAGCAGCTTGGTGGGAGGTGACGAGCAGTACTTC,CASSLVGGDEQYF
-,18,few,TRBJ2-6,TRBV11-1,TGTGCCAGCAGCAAATCCACAGGGTCAGTCTCTGGGGCCAACGTCCTGACTTTC,CASSKSTGSVSGANVLTF